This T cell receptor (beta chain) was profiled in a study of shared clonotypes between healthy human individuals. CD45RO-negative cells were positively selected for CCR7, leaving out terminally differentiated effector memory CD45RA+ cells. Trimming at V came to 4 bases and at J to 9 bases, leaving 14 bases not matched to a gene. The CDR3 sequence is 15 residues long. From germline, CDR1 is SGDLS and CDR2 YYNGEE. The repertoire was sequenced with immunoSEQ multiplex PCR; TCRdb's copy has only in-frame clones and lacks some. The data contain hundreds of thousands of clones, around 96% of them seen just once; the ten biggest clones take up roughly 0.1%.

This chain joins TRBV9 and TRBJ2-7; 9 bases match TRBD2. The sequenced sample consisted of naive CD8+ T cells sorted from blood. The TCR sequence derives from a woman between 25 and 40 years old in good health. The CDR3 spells CASSPPGREGVWQYF. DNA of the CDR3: TGTGCCAGCAGCCCCCCCGGGCGGGAGGGTGTTTGGCAGTACTTC.